The clone carrying this TCR beta chain occurred a few times. Germline and junction disagree at one end, which may indicate a read error. This CDR3 is also generated by other DNA sequences in the sample. This sample stems from a study of tumour-infiltrating T cells in Burkitt lymphoma. Study as a whole: Survival, overall and progression-free, tracked with productive clonality.

TCRdb's table, derived via immunoSEQ multiplex PCR, lists solely in-frame clones and lacks some. In the table there are 5,000 to 7,000 clones, roughly 9.8% of which are singletons. This CDR3 comprises 18 residues. Germline V gene data show CDR1 as SGHVS and CDR2 as FQNEAQ. The clonotype was recovered from a human donor with diffuse large B-cell lymphoma. V and J are TRBV7-8 and TRBJ1-2; 10 bases are shared with TRBD1. The source material was tumor tissue. CDR3 region: CASSLAPPTGGSNYGYTF. The CDR3 coding sequence is TGTGCCAGCAGCTTAGCACCTCCGACAGGGGGCTCTAACTATGGCTACACTTTC.